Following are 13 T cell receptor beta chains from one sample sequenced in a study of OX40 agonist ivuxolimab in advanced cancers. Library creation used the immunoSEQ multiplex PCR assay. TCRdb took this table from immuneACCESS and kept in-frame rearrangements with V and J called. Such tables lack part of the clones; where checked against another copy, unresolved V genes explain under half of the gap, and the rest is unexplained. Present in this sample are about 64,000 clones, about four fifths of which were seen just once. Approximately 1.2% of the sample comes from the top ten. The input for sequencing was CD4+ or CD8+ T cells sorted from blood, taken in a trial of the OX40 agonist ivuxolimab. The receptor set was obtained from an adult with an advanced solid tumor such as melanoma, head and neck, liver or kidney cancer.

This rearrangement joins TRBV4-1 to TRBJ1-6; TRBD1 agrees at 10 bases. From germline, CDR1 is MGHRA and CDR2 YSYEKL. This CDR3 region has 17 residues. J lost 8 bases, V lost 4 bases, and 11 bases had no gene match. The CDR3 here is CASSPTGTGDPYSPLHF. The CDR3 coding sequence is TGCGCCAGCAGCCCGACCGGGACAGGGGATCCCTATTCACCCCTCCACTTT.

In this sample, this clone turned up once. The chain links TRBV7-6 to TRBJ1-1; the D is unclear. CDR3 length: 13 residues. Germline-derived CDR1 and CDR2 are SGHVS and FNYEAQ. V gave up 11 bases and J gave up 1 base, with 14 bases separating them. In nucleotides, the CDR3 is TGTGCCGTGACGAACAGCCAGAACACTGAAGCTTTCTTT. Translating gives CAVTNSQNTEAFF.

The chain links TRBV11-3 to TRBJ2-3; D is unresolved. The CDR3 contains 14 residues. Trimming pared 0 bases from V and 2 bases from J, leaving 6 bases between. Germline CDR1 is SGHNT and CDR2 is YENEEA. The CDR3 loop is CASSLDGPTDTQYF. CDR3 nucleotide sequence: TGTGCCAGCAGCTTAGACGGGCCCACAGATACGCAGTATTTT.

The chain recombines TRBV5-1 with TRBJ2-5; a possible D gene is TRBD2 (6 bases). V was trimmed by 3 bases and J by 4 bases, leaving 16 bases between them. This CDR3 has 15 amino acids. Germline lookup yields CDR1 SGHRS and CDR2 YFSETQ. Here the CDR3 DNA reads TGCGCCAGCAGCTCCGACGGAGGGTTTAGAGAGACCCAGTACTTC. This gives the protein CASSSDGGFRETQYF.

The CDR3 reads CASTGGGVYNEQFF. In nucleotides, the CDR3 is TGTGCCAGCACCGGTGGGGGGGTCTACAATGAGCAGTTCTTC. The V call is TRBV18, the J call TRBJ2-1; 7 bases map to TRBD2. The CDR3 covers 14 residues. CDR1 is KGHSH, CDR2 LQKENI, per germline. V gave up 8 bases and J gave up 3 bases; unmatched junction bases: 7. Together with reference TRBV18 and TRBJ2-1, the CDR3 gives the full variable domain: NAGVMQNPRHLVRRRGQEARLRCSPMKGHSHVYWYRQLPEEGLKFMVYLQKENIIDESGMPKERFSAEFPKEGPSILRIQQVVRGDSAAYFCASTGGGVYNEQFFGPGTRLTVL.

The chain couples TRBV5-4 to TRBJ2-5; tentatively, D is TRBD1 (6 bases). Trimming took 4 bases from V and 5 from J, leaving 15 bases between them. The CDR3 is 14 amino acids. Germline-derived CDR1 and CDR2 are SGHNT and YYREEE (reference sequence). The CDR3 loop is CASSPGPTGETQYF. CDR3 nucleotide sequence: TGTGCCAGCAGCCCCGGGCCCACAGGGGAGACCCAGTACTTC.

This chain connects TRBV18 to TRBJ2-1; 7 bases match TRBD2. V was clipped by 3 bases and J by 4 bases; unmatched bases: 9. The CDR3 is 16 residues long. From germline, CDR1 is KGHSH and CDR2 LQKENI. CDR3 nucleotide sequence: TGTGCCAGCTCACCCCGTGCTAGCGGAGAATACAATGAGCAGTTCTTC. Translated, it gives CASSPRASGEYNEQFF. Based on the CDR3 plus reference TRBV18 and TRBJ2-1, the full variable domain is NAGVMQNPRHLVRRRGQEARLRCSPMKGHSHVYWYRQLPEEGLKFMVYLQKENIIDESGMPKERFSAEFPKEGPSILRIQQVVRGDSAAYFCASSPRASGEYNEQFFGPGTRLTVL.

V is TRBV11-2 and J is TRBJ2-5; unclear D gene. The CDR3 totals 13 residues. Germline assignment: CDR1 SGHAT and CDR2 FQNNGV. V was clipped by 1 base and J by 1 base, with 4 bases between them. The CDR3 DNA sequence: TGTGCCAGCAGCTTAGTTACCCAAGAGACCCAGTACTTC. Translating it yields CASSLVTQETQYF.

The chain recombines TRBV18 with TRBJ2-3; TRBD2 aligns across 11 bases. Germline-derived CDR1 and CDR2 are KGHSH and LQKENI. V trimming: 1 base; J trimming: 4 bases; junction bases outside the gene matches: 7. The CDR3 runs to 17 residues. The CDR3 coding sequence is TGTGCCAGCTCACCACTAGCGGGGGGGCCGACTGCAGATACGCAGTATTTT. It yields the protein CASSPLAGGPTADTQYF.

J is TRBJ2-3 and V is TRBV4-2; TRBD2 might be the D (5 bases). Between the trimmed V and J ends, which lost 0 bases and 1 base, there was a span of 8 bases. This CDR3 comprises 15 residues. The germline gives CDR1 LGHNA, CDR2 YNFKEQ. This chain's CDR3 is CASSQDKRRTDTQYF. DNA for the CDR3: TGTGCCAGCAGCCAAGATAAGCGGCGCACAGATACGCAGTATTTT.

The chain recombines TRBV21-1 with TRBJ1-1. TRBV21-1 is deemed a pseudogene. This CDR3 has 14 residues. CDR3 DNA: TGTGCCAGCAGCAAAGGACGGGGGGGGACTGAAGCTTTCTTT. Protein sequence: CASSKGRGGTEAFF.

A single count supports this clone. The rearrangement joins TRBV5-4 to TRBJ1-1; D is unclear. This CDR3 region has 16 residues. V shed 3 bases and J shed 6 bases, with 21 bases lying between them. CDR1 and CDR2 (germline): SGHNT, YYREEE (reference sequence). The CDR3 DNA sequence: TGTGCCAGCAGCTCCTCTAGTTGGGATAGGGAAGCTGAAGCTTTCTTT. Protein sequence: CASSSSSWDREAEAFF.

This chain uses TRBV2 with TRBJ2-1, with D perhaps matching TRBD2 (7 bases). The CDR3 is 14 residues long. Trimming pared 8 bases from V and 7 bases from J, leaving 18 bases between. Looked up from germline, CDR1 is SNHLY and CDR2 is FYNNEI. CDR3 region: CASEGGALKNEQFF. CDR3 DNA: TGTGCCAGCGAAGGGGGGGCGCTTAAGAATGAGCAGTTCTTC.